Below, 28 T cell receptor beta chains from the same sample are listed, as sequenced in a study of T cell changes during pregnancy in multiple sclerosis. Sequencing was performed with immunoSEQ multiplex PCR; in TCRdb, only in-frame clones are kept and a portion is missing. The sample consists of 85,000 to 110,000 clones, 92% of them appearing once. The sample here was peripheral blood, taken after pregnancy. These receptors were taken from a female donor with multiple sclerosis, enrolled in a pregnancy study.

The chain couples TRBV5-1 to TRBJ1-2; 10 bases map to TRBD1. Germline assignment: CDR1 SGHRS and CDR2 YFSETQ. V trimming: 4 bases; J trimming: 6 bases; junction bases outside the gene matches: 9. This CDR3 is 15 amino acids long. CDR3 protein: CASSGGQGDIDGYTF. The CDR3 region has the DNA TGCGCCAGCAGCGGCGGACAGGGGGATATAGATGGCTACACCTTC. The entire variable domain, with the rest obtained from reference TRBV5-1 and TRBJ1-2, is as follows: KAGVTQTPRYLIKTRGQQVTLSCSPISGHRSVSWYQQTPGQGLQFLFEYFSETQRNKGNFPGRFSGRQFSNSRSEMNVSTLELGDSALYLCASSGGQGDIDGYTFGSGTRLTVV.

The chain joins TRBV18 to TRBJ1-5; D gene ambiguous. The CDR3 covers 16 residues. Germline assignment: CDR1 KGHSH and CDR2 LQKENI. The V end was cut by 0 bases, the J end by 4 bases, with 13 bases between. The CDR3 DNA sequence: TGTGCCAGCTCACCACCGGAAGGACGGGAAAATCAGCCCCAGCATTTT. It translates to CASSPPEGRENQPQHF.

J is TRBJ2-5 and V is TRBV6-6, with D possibly TRBD2 on 5 matching bases. V lost 8 bases and J lost 3, with 13 bases in between. Germline CDR1 MNHNY, CDR2 SVGAGI (reference sequence). CDR3 length equals 13 residues. The CDR3 DNA is TGTGCCAGCGCGGGCCTACAAAAAGAGACCCAGTACTTC. Translation gives CASAGLQKETQYF.

This chain connects TRBV27 to TRBJ1-2, with 12 bases fitting TRBD1. V trimming: 4 bases; J trimming: 2 bases; junction bases outside the gene matches: 5. There are 16 residues in the CDR3. CDR1 and CDR2 (germline): MNHEY, SMNVEV (reference sequence). The CDR3 protein is CASSWGGQGANYGYTF. The CDR3 DNA sequence: TGTGCCAGCAGTTGGGGGGGACAGGGGGCGAACTATGGCTACACCTTC.

CDR3 loop: CASSLGVGAVGETQYF. The DNA for the CDR3 is TGTGCCAGCAGCTTAGGGGTGGGGGCAGTCGGGGAGACCCAGTACTTC. The J gene is TRBJ2-5, the V gene TRBV7-7, with D perhaps matching TRBD1 (6 bases). CDR3 size: 16 residues. The V and J ends lost 1 base and 5 bases respectively, with 17 bases between them. Per the germline V gene, CDR1 is SSHAT and CDR2 is FNYEAQ (reference sequence).

CDR3 nucleotides: TGTGCCAGCAGCTTAGGTGGCGGGATCGGGCCAGATACGCAGTATTTT. This sequence encodes CASSLGGGIGPDTQYF. The chain is built from TRBV7-8 and TRBJ2-3, with D possibly TRBD2 on 6 matching bases. Germline V lookup: CDR1 SGHVS, CDR2 FQNEAQ. The CDR3 has 16 residues. V gave up 1 base and J gave up 4 bases, with 15 bases separating them.

V and J are TRBV18 and TRBJ2-5, with TRBD2 matching 8 bases. The V and J ends lost 3 bases and 1 base, in that order; junction bases with no gene match: 7. Germline loops: CDR1 KGHSH, CDR2 LQKENI. This CDR3 has 16 residues. The CDR3 coding sequence is TGTGCCAGCTCACCCATACGTAGCGGGGCCCAAGAGACCCAGTACTTC. It is translated as CASSPIRSGAQETQYF.

V gene TRBV11-2 combines with J gene TRBJ2-7; TRBD2 might be the D (5 bases). Trimming shortened V by 2 bases and J by 2 bases, and 13 bases separated the two germline ends. The germline V gene has CDR1 SGHAT and CDR2 FQNNGV. The CDR3 consists of 15 residues. The CDR3 here is CASSLTPGKAYEQYF. CDR3 DNA sequence: TGTGCCAGCAGCTTAACCCCGGGGAAAGCCTACGAGCAGTACTTC.

The chain recombines TRBV6-1 with TRBJ2-3, with TRBD2 matching over 9 bases. CDR3 size: 15 residues. Losses at the gene ends were 2 bases for V and 2 bases for J; bases not matched to a gene: 2. The germline V gene has CDR1 MNHNS and CDR2 SASEGT. In DNA, the CDR3 is TGTGCCAGCAGTGAATTAGCGGGGGACACAGATACGCAGTATTTT. Translation gives CASSELAGDTDTQYF.

The gene calls are TRBV6-4 and TRBJ2-1; a weak D match, TRBD2 (6 bases). Germline V lookup: CDR1 MRHNA, CDR2 SNTAGT. Trimming shortened V by 5 bases and J by 2 bases, and 13 bases separated the two germline ends. This CDR3 comprises 15 residues. The CDR3 coding sequence is TGTGCCAGCAGTTCTCTAGCGTCCACCTACAATGAGCAGTTCTTC. This codes for CASSSLASTYNEQFF.

The rearrangement links TRBV11-2 to TRBJ1-2, with 7 bases fitting TRBD1. With V trimmed by 3 bases and J by 8 bases, 12 bases remained unmatched. Germline CDR1 reads SGHAT; CDR2 reads FQNNGV. The CDR3 extends over 15 amino acids. CDR3 sequence (DNA): TGTGCCAGCAGCTTTACAGGGGCGGGTTATCGGGGCTACACCTTC. Residues: CASSFTGAGYRGYTF.

The chain combines TRBV9 with TRBJ2-3; D is possibly TRBD2 (7 bases). V lost 0 bases, J lost 5 bases, and 19 bases lay in between. This CDR3 is 17 amino acids long. Germline assignment: CDR1 SGDLS and CDR2 YYNGEE. The chain's CDR3 is CASSVDPLGGAIDTQYF. CDR3 nucleotide sequence: TGTGCCAGCAGCGTAGATCCCCTGGGGGGGGCGATAGATACGCAGTATTTT.

V usage is TRBV29-1 and J usage is TRBJ1-5, with TRBD1 as a possible D gene (6 bases). Germline V CDR1 and CDR2: SQVTM, ANQGSEA. V lost 7 bases, J lost 7 bases, and 17 bases lay in between. This CDR3 has 13 residues. The CDR3 nucleotides read TGCAGCGCAGTGGGACACCCAGGGCAGCCCCAGCATTTT. Protein product: CSAVGHPGQPQHF.

The V gene is TRBV28, the J gene TRBJ2-1; D perhaps matches TRBD2 (5 bases). This CDR3 has 15 amino acids. CDR1 MDHEN and CDR2 SYDVKM come from the germline V gene. Trimming pared 5 bases from V and 4 bases from J, leaving 15 bases between. The CDR3 DNA is TGTGCCAGCAGTCAAACCGGGATCTTTTACAATGAGCAGTTCTTC. This gives the protein CASSQTGIFYNEQFF. Variable domain in full (rest from reference TRBV28 and TRBJ2-1): DVKVTQSSRYLVKRTGEKVFLECVQDMDHENMFWYRQDPGLGLRLIYFSYDVKMKEKGDIPEGYSVSREKKERFSLILESASTNQTSMYLCASSQTGIFYNEQFFGPGTRLTVL.

The gene calls are TRBV15 and TRBJ1-6, with D unclear. CDR1 and CDR2 from the germline V gene are LNHNV and YYDKDF (reference sequence). V was trimmed by 4 bases and J by 7 bases, leaving 20 bases between them. This CDR3 has 17 amino acids. CDR3 sequence (DNA): TGTGCCACCAGCACTGAGCTGAGGGCCGGTAGAAATTCACCCCTCCACTTT. Its translation: CATSTELRAGRNSPLHF.

The rearrangement uses TRBV30 and TRBJ2-2; 7 nucleotides line up with TRBD2. Germline loops: CDR1 GTSNPN, CDR2 SVGIG (reference sequence). Trimming removed 3 bases from V and 5 bases from J; junction bases left unmatched: 18. This CDR3 has 18 amino acids. The CDR3 loop is CAWSFRKGLRIWTGELFF. The CDR3 nucleotides read TGTGCCTGGAGCTTCAGGAAGGGACTACGTATCTGGACCGGGGAGCTGTTTTTT. Full variable domain (missing parts from reference TRBV30 and TRBJ2-2): SQTIHQWPATLVQPVGSPLSLECTVEGTSNPNLYWYRQAAGRGLQLLFYSVGIGQISSEVPQNLSASRPQDRQFILSSKKLLLSDSGFYLCAWSFRKGLRIWTGELFFGEGSRLTVL.

The chain carries TRBV4-1 and TRBJ2-1; 14 positions match TRBD2. V lost 4 bases, J lost 5 bases, and 7 bases stayed unmatched. CDR1 and CDR2 from the germline V gene are MGHRA and YSYEKL. This CDR3 is 17 amino acids long. CDR3 region: CASSPLWGLAGDNEQFF. The CDR3 bases are TGCGCCAGCAGCCCCCTATGGGGACTAGCGGGGGACAATGAGCAGTTCTTC.

The chain uses TRBV14 and TRBJ1-1; 8 bases agree with TRBD1. Looked up from germline, CDR1 is SGHDN and CDR2 is FVKESK. The CDR3 has 16 residues. Unmatched junction bases numbered 9, after V lost 0 bases and J lost 6 bases. CDR3 residues: CASSQDKRTGRPEAFF. CDR3 DNA: TGTGCCAGCAGCCAAGATAAAAGGACAGGGAGGCCTGAAGCTTTCTTT.

The chain recombines TRBV28 with TRBJ1-2, with 10 bases matching TRBD1. The CDR3 has 16 residues. Germline values: CDR1 MDHEN, CDR2 SYDVKM. V lost 1 base, J lost 7 bases, and 9 bases stayed unmatched. CDR3 in DNA: TGTGCCAGCAGTTTATTTATGTGGACAGGGGGTTCTGGCTACACCTTC. Translating gives CASSLFMWTGGSGYTF.

This clone was seen a single time. The V and J genes are TRBV10-3 and TRBJ2-7; tentatively, D is TRBD1 (6 bases). The CDR3 spans 15 residues. Looked up from germline, CDR1 is ENHRY and CDR2 is SYGVKD. Trimming took 8 bases from V and 7 from J, leaving 24 bases between them. This CDR3 reads CAIGGAGISGTEQYF. DNA of the CDR3: TGTGCCATCGGGGGCGCCGGGATATCCGGGACGGAGCAGTACTTC.

The rearrangement joins TRBV10-2 to TRBJ2-1, with 8 bases that match TRBD2. This CDR3 has 14 residues. The V and J ends lost 7 bases and 7 bases, in that order; junction bases with no gene match: 9. Per germline, CDR1 WSHSY and CDR2 SAAADI. The DNA for the CDR3 is TGCGCCAGCACCAGACTAGCGAGGGGGAATGAGCAGTTCTTC. This translates into CASTRLARGNEQFF.

The chain links TRBV28 to TRBJ1-2, with 7 bases that match TRBD1. The trim removed 6 bases at V and 5 bases at J, leaving 9 bases unmatched. The CDR3 loop spans 14 amino acids. CDR1 MDHEN and CDR2 SYDVKM come from the germline V gene. CDR3 DNA sequence: TGTGCCAGCAGATGGACAGGATCCTCGTATGGCTACACCTTC. It yields the protein CASRWTGSSYGYTF.

The chain uses TRBV11-3 and TRBJ2-7; 8 bases line up with TRBD2. This CDR3 comprises 15 residues. Per the germline V gene, CDR1 is SGHNT and CDR2 is YENEEA. V lost 5 bases and J lost 2; bases outside the gene matches: 8. The CDR3 sequence is CASSPRGAGAYEQYF. DNA of the CDR3: TGTGCCAGCAGCCCGCGGGGGGCAGGGGCCTACGAGCAGTACTTC.

The CDR3: CASSPRDRGYEQYF. Written as DNA, the CDR3 is TGTGCCAGCAGTCCCCGTGACAGGGGTTACGAGCAGTACTTC. The chain carries TRBV28 and TRBJ2-7; 8 bases are a match to TRBD1. The CDR3 covers 14 residues. Germline-derived CDR1 and CDR2 are MDHEN and SYDVKM. V shed 5 bases and J 4 bases; nucleotides not matched to a gene: 7.

This chain joins TRBV9 and TRBJ1-3; 8 positions agree with TRBD1. Germline V gives CDR1 SGDLS, CDR2 YYNGEE. V gave up 2 bases and J gave up 0 bases; unmatched junction bases: 4. The CDR3 spans 16 residues. For the CDR3, the DNA is TGTGCCAGCAGCGTCGGAACAGGGGGCTCTGGAAACACCATATATTTT. Protein: CASSVGTGGSGNTIYF. Full variable domain (rest looked up from reference TRBV9 and TRBJ1-3): DSGVTQTPKHLITATGQRVTLRCSPRSGDLSVYWYQQSLDQGLQFLIQYYNGEERAKGNILERFSAQQFPDLHSELNLSSLELGDSALYFCASSVGTGGSGNTIYFGEGSWLTVV.

The sample holds one count of this clone. This chain connects TRBV5-8 to TRBJ2-1; D not resolved. Trimming removed 0 bases at V and 6 bases at J, with 10 bases between. In germline, CDR1 is SGHTS, CDR2 YDEGEE. There are 14 residues in the CDR3. The CDR3 DNA follows: TGTGCCAGCAGCTTGGGGAGCACCGGCAATGAGCAGTTCTTC. Encoded protein: CASSLGSTGNEQFF.

The CDR3 loop is CASSLLTGGSSGANVLTF. The CDR3 DNA sequence: TGTGCCAGCAGCTTGCTGACTGGAGGTAGCTCTGGGGCCAACGTCCTGACTTTC. The chain couples TRBV11-3 to TRBJ2-6; weak D call: TRBD2 (5 bases). The CDR3 is made up of 18 amino acids. Germline loops: CDR1 SGHNT, CDR2 YENEEA. Trimming pared 3 bases from V and 0 bases from J, leaving 15 bases between.

The chain links TRBV19 to TRBJ1-1; perhaps TRBD1 as D (5 bases). The CDR3 contains 14 residues. The V and J ends lost 4 bases and 6 bases respectively, with 15 bases between them. Germline V gene sequence: CDR1 LNHDA, CDR2 SQIVND (reference sequence). The CDR3 here is CASSSLDSRAEAFF. In DNA form, the CDR3 reads TGTGCCAGTAGTAGCTTAGACAGCCGGGCTGAAGCTTTCTTT.